Listed here are 30 T cell receptor beta chains from one sample, sequenced in a study of T cell responses to AZD1222 COVID-19 vaccine. TCRdb keeps only in-frame clones here, not all; method: immunoSEQ multiplex PCR. The data hold 200,000 or so clones, with almost 95% observed a single time. The sample in question was peripheral blood, obtained on day 0 of AZD1222 vaccination. These receptors originate from an adult in good health.

The chain is built from TRBV19 and TRBJ1-5; D possibly corresponds to TRBD1 (5 bases). The germline gives CDR1 LNHDA, CDR2 SQIVND (reference sequence). The V and J ends lost 6 bases and 7 bases respectively, with 10 bases between them. The CDR3 is 12 amino acids. For the CDR3, the DNA is TGTGCCAGTAGGGGAGGGGTCCAGCCCCAGCATTTT. Encoded protein: CASRGGVQPQHF.

This chain joins TRBV29-1 and TRBJ1-1, with TRBD1 matching 7 bases. This CDR3 region has 12 residues. V lost 6 bases, J lost 5 bases, and 6 bases stayed unmatched. The germline V gene has CDR1 SQVTM and CDR2 ANQGSEA. DNA for the CDR3: TGCAGCGTCGTAGGGGGCGGTACTGAAGCTTTCTTT. Translated: CSVVGGGTEAFF.

The V and J genes are TRBV30 and TRBJ1-5, with D possibly matching TRBD1 (6 bases). The germline CDR1 and CDR2 sequences are GTSNPN and SVGIG (reference sequence). Trimming removed 0 bases from V and 6 bases from J, with 12 bases in between. The length of the CDR3 is 14 residues. DNA of the CDR3: TGTGCCTGGAGTGTAAGGGGGTCGGCTCAGCCCCAGCATTTT. Amino acids: CAWSVRGSAQPQHF. Supplemented by reference TRBV30 and TRBJ1-5, the full variable domain reads SQTIHQWPATLVQPVGSPLSLECTVEGTSNPNLYWYRQAAGRGLQLLFYSVGIGQISSEVPQNLSASRPQDRQFILSSKKLLLSDSGFYLCAWSVRGSAQPQHFGDGTRLSIL.

The CDR3 spells CATSIQNSNQPQHF. The CDR3 bases are TGTGCCACCTCAATACAGAATAGCAATCAGCCCCAGCATTTT. The rearrangement joins TRBV10-3 to TRBJ1-5, with D unresolved. Between the trimmed V and J ends, which lost 10 bases and 0 bases, there was a span of 13 bases. CDR1 and CDR2 (germline): ENHRY, SYGVKD. CDR3 length: 14 residues.

The rearrangement uses TRBV7-8 and TRBJ1-1; no clear D gene. Germline CDR1 and CDR2: SGHVS and FQNEAQ. This CDR3 is built from 14 residues. V was cut by 0 bases and J by 1 base, with 6 bases left in between. CDR3 sequence (DNA): TGTGCCAGCAGCTTAGCTTCGGGGAACACTGAAGCTTTCTTT. As protein: CASSLASGNTEAFF.

This rearrangement joins TRBV7-3 to TRBJ1-4; the match to TRBD1 covers 8 bases. Germline CDR1 SGHTA, CDR2 FQGTGA. Trimming took 5 bases from V and 5 from J; bases not matched to a gene: 7. CDR3 length: 15 residues. In DNA, the CDR3 is TGTGCCAGCAGCCCCGCGACAGGGGAGAATGAAAAACTGTTTTTT. This gives the protein CASSPATGENEKLFF.

This sequence joins TRBV3-1 (or the pseudogene TRBV3-2) and TRBJ1-1; D gene unclear. The ends were cut back, 0 bases at V and 11 bases at J, with 16 bases in the middle. The CDR3 contains 14 residues. Germline CDR1 is LGHDT and CDR2 is YNNKEL (reference sequence). CDR3 protein: CASSQDSSRQSAFF. The CDR3 DNA reads as TGTGCCAGCAGCCAAGATTCAAGTCGGCAGTCGGCTTTCTTT.

The table lists this clone with a count of one. The CDR3 bases are TGCGCCAGCAGCCAAGAAATTGGGACTGTCTTTAACTATGGCTACACCTTC. It codes for CASSQEIGTVFNYGYTF. V gene TRBV4-1 combines with J gene TRBJ1-2, with a tentative D call TRBD1 (5 bases). Germline lookup yields CDR1 MGHRA and CDR2 YSYEKL. CDR3 length: 17 amino acids. V was clipped by 0 bases and J by 1 base, with 15 bases between them.

CDR3 protein: CASSFIGLRGVYNEQFF. In DNA, the CDR3 is TGCGCCAGCAGCTTCATCGGACTCCGTGGAGTTTACAATGAGCAGTTCTTC. The rearrangement uses TRBV5-1 and TRBJ2-1, with D possibly TRBD2 on 5 matching bases. The CDR3 has 17 residues. The V and J ends lost 2 bases and 4 bases respectively, with 19 bases between them. Germline-derived CDR1 and CDR2 are SGHRS and YFSETQ.

This chain uses TRBV5-1 with TRBJ2-1, with 12 bases that match TRBD2. Per germline, CDR1 SGHRS and CDR2 YFSETQ. The CDR3 has 18 residues. Losses at the gene ends were 4 bases for V and 4 bases for J; bases not matched to a gene: 12. The CDR3 sequence: CASSGRTSGILAYNEQFF. Here the CDR3 DNA reads TGCGCCAGCAGCGGCCGGACTAGCGGGATCCTTGCGTACAATGAGCAGTTCTTC.

The chain is built from TRBV11-3 and TRBJ2-2, with D unresolved. Germline CDR1 SGHNT, CDR2 YENEEA. V lost 4 bases and J 7 bases, leaving 13 bases between the germline ends. CDR3 length: 14 residues. The CDR3 coding sequence is TGTGCCAGCAGCTCGAGTTCTACTCACGGGGAGCTGTTTTTT. The encoded protein is CASSSSSTHGELFF.

This chain links TRBV7-9 with TRBJ1-3; perhaps TRBD1 as D (5 bases). The CDR3 covers 14 residues. V was trimmed by 7 bases and J by 1 base, leaving 11 bases between them. Looked up from germline, CDR1 is SEHNR and CDR2 is FQNEAQ (reference sequence). CDR3 DNA: TGTGCCAGCAACACTGACAGTTCTGGAAACACCATATATTTT. Its protein product is CASNTDSSGNTIYF.

The genes are TRBV7-9 and TRBJ1-2; D is unclear. Deletions cut 2 bases from V and 2 bases from J, with 9 bases between. The CDR3 length is 14 residues. The germline gives CDR1 SEHNR, CDR2 FQNEAQ (reference sequence). CDR3 residues: CASSLSLANYGYTF. CDR3 DNA sequence: TGTGCCAGCAGCTTATCCCTGGCCAACTATGGCTACACCTTC.

This clone is a singleton in its sample. The gene calls are TRBV18 and TRBJ1-3; D is unresolved. Trimming removed 3 bases from V and 0 bases from J, with 3 bases in between. The CDR3 runs 13 residues. From germline, CDR1 is KGHSH and CDR2 LQKENI. As DNA, the CDR3 is TGTGCCAGCTCACCTAGCTCTGGAAACACCATATATTTT. It translates to CASSPSSGNTIYF.

V is TRBV19 and J is TRBJ1-1, with D unresolved. CDR3 length: 13 amino acids. The germline V gene has CDR1 LNHDA and CDR2 SQIVND (reference sequence). The V and J ends lost 7 bases and 0 bases respectively, with 9 bases between them. The CDR3, as DNA: TGTGCCAGTATCAACGACATGAACACTGAAGCTTTCTTT. Protein: CASINDMNTEAFF.

DNA for the CDR3: TGTGCCAGCAGCTTAGATTTGCGGCAGGGGGACACCGGGGAGCTGTTTTTT. It translates to CASSLDLRQGDTGELFF. J is TRBJ2-2 and V is TRBV11-3; 7 bases are shared with TRBD1. The CDR3 runs 17 residues. Per germline, CDR1 SGHNT and CDR2 YENEEA. V gave up 0 bases and J gave up 3 bases; unmatched junction bases: 7.

This chain joins TRBV10-2 and TRBJ1-2; D call uncertain. Trimming shortened V by 5 bases and J by 6 bases, and 10 bases separated the two germline ends. CDR3 length: 12 amino acids. Germline CDR1 reads WSHSY; CDR2 reads SAAADI. As DNA, the CDR3 is TGCGCCAGCAGTCTGTCGGTGGATGGCTACACCTTC. Protein sequence: CASSLSVDGYTF.

The chain is built from TRBV25-1 and TRBJ2-7; D possibly corresponds to TRBD2 (6 bases). There are 15 residues in the CDR3. Germline V gene data show CDR1 as MGHDK and CDR2 as SYGVNS. V dropped 2 bases and J dropped 0 bases, with 11 bases sitting between them. CDR3 DNA sequence: TGTGCCAGCAGTGAAGGGACTTTACCCTCCTACGAGCAGTACTTC. Amino acids: CASSEGTLPSYEQYF.

This rearrangement joins TRBV24-1 to TRBJ2-2; either TRBD1 or TRBD2 may supply D (5 bases each). Trimming left V 6 bases short and J 0 bases short, with 10 bases between. The CDR3 consists of 15 residues. Germline loops: CDR1 KGHDR, CDR2 SFDVKD. CDR3 protein: CATSPGRTNTGELFF. The DNA for the CDR3 is TGTGCCACCAGTCCGGGACGGACGAACACCGGGGAGCTGTTTTTT.

The chain is built from TRBV3-1 (or the pseudogene TRBV3-2) and TRBJ2-2; 8 bases line up with TRBD1. The CDR3 runs to 15 residues. V dropped 3 bases and J dropped 4; count of bases not matched to a gene: 4. Looked up from germline, CDR1 is LGHDT and CDR2 is YNNKEL (reference sequence). In nucleotides, the CDR3 is TGTGCCAGCAGCCATTGGACAGGGATCACCGGGGAGCTGTTTTTT. Translating gives CASSHWTGITGELFF.

The V and J genes are TRBV28 and TRBJ1-1; maybe TRBD1 (5 bases). V was cut by 3 bases and J by 1 base, with 9 bases left in between. CDR1 MDHEN and CDR2 SYDVKM come from the germline V gene. The CDR3 has 14 residues. The DNA for the CDR3 is TGTGCCAGCAGTTTGAACAGGCGGAACACTGAAGCTTTCTTT. Protein: CASSLNRRNTEAFF.

This rearrangement joins TRBV20-1 to TRBJ1-2; D remains ambiguous. Per the germline V gene, CDR1 is DFQATT and CDR2 is SNEGSKA (reference sequence). This CDR3 has 11 amino acids. The V end lost 5 bases, the J end lost 5 bases, and 9 bases lay between the germline ends. The CDR3 here is CSAPDKYGYTF. The DNA for the CDR3 is TGCAGTGCTCCTGACAAGTATGGCTACACCTTC.

This clone was seen once. The chain links TRBV23-1 to TRBJ1-2; 7 nucleotides match TRBD1. TRBV23-1 is designated an ORF whose function remains uncertain. V shed 7 bases and J 3 bases; nucleotides not matched to a gene: 8. This CDR3 comprises 14 residues. CDR3 residues: CASIVSQGDYGYTF. CDR3 in DNA: TGCGCCAGCATAGTCAGTCAGGGGGACTATGGCTACACCTTC.

The V and J genes are TRBV5-6 and TRBJ2-1; no definite D call. V gave up 0 bases and J gave up 0 bases, with 10 bases separating them. Germline V gives CDR1 SGHDT, CDR2 YYEEEE. CDR3 length: 16 residues. In DNA form, the CDR3 reads TGTGCCAGCAGCTTGGGTCGCTTGAGCTCCTACAATGAGCAGTTCTTC. Amino acid sequence: CASSLGRLSSYNEQFF.

The chain links TRBV6-2 or TRBV6-3 to TRBJ2-5, with D uncertain. Trimming left V 2 bases short and J 1 base short, with 8 bases between. The CDR3 has 14 residues. Germline CDR1 MNHEY, CDR2 SVGEGT. The chain's CDR3 is CASSYMPGQETQYF. Written as DNA, the CDR3 is TGTGCCAGCAGTTACATGCCAGGCCAAGAGACCCAGTACTTC.

V usage is TRBV11-2 and J usage is TRBJ1-5; no clear D. This CDR3 spans 14 amino acids. Germline CDR1 reads SGHAT; CDR2 reads FQNNGV. Trimming cost V 2 bases and J 5 bases, with 10 bases left between them. In DNA form, the CDR3 reads TGTGCCAGCAGCTTACCGAGACGGGATCAGCCCCAGCATTTT. This sequence encodes CASSLPRRDQPQHF.

V and J are TRBV4-2 and TRBJ1-5; D might be TRBD1 (5 bases). The V and J ends lost 1 base and 0 bases respectively, with 7 bases between them. The CDR3 is 15 residues long. Germline CDR1 and CDR2: LGHNA and YNFKEQ. CDR3 amino acids: CASSQGGASNQPQHF. CDR3 nucleotide sequence: TGTGCCAGCAGCCAAGGAGGGGCTAGCAATCAGCCCCAGCATTTT.

The chain has TRBV24-1 and TRBJ1-5; 10 bases fit TRBD1. The CDR3 has 15 residues. Germline V lookup: CDR1 KGHDR, CDR2 SFDVKD. V lost 6 bases to trimming and J lost 3 bases; unmatched junction nucleotides: 4. DNA for the CDR3: TGTGCCACCAGTCCGGGACAGGGGTTCAATCAGCCCCAGCATTTT. It encodes CATSPGQGFNQPQHF.

The chain links TRBV18 to TRBJ1-5, with 7 bases identical to TRBD1. From germline, CDR1 is KGHSH and CDR2 LQKENI. Trimming at V came to 5 bases and at J to 6 bases, leaving 7 bases not matched to a gene. The CDR3 runs to 14 residues. The CDR3 DNA is TGTGCCAGCTCAACGCGACAGGGCGGTCAGCCCCAGCATTTT. Amino acids: CASSTRQGGQPQHF.

The J gene is TRBJ1-6, the V gene TRBV25-1; TRBD1 might be the D (6 bases). The germline V gene encodes CDR1 MGHDK and CDR2 SYGVNS. The CDR3 is 14 amino acids. Trimming shortened V by 5 bases and J by 7 bases, and 12 bases separated the two germline ends. The CDR3 bases are TGTGCCAGCAGTTCGACAGGCCCGAATTCACCCCTCCACTTT. It specifies CASSSTGPNSPLHF.